This T cell receptor beta chain was captured by sequencing in a study of technical replicates of blood from a few donors. Using immunoSEQ multiplex PCR, the repertoire was profiled, and TCRdb retains in-frame clones only, with some absent. The data contain approximately 75,000 clones, under 97% of them singletons. This clone appeared once. The sample contains more than one DNA sequence encoding this CDR3. Germline V gives CDR1 DFQATT, CDR2 SNEGSKA (reference sequence). The CDR3 runs to 10 residues. The ends were cut back, 3 bases at V and 6 bases at J, with 4 bases in the middle. The TCR comes from a human donor in good health. The sequenced sample was T cells isolated from PBMCs. V and J are TRBV20-1 and TRBJ2-3; D uncertain. The CDR3 DNA is TGCAGTGCTAGCAGGGATACGCAGTATTTT. Its translation: CSASRDTQYF.